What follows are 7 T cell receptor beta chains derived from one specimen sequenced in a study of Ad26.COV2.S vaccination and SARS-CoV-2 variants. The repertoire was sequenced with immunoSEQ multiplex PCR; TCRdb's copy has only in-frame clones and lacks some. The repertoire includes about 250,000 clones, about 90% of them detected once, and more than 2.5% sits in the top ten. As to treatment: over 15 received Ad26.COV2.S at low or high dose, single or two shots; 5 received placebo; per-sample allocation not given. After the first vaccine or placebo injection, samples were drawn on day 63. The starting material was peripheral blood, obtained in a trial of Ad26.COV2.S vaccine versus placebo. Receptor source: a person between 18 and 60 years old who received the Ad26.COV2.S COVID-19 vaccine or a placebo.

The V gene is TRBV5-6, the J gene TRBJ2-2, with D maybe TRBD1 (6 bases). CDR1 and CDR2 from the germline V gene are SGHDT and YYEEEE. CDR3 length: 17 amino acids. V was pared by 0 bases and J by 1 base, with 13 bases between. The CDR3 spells CASSLAFGQLNTGELFF. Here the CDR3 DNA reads TGTGCCAGCAGCTTGGCCTTTGGACAGCTGAACACCGGGGAGCTGTTTTTT.

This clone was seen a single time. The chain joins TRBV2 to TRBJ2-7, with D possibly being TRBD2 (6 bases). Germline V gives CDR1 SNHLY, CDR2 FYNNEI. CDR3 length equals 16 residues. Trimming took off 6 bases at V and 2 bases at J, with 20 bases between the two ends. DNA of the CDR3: TGTGCCAGCAGGGAGGGGTGGGGACCGGGGACCTACGAGCAGTACTTC. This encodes CASREGWGPGTYEQYF.

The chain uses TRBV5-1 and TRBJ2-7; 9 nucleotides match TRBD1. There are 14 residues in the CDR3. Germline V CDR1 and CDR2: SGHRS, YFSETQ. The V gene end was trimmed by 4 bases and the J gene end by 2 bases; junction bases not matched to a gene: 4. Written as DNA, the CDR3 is TGCGCCAGCAGCCCCGGGACAGGGACCTACGAGCAGTACTTC. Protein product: CASSPGTGTYEQYF.

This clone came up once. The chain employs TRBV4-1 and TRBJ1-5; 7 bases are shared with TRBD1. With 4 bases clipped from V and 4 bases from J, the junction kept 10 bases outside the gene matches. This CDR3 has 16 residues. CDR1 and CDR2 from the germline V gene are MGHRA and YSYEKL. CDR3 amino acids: CASSLTVTGWNQPQHF. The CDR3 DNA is TGCGCCAGCAGCCTAACAGTGACAGGGTGGAATCAGCCCCAGCATTTT.

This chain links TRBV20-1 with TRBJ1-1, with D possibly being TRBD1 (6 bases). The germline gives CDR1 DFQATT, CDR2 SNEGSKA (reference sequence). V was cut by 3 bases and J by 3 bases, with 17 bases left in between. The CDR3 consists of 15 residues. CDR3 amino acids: CSASASSRGDTEAFF. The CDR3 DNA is TGCAGTGCTAGTGCCTCGTCGAGGGGGGACACTGAAGCTTTCTTT.

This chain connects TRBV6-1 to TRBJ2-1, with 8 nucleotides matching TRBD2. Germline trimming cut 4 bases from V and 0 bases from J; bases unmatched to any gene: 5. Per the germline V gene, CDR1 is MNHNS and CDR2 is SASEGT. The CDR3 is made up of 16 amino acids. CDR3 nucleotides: TGTGCCAGCAGTGGGAGCGGGGGAGTCTCCTACAATGAGCAGTTCTTC. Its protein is CASSGSGGVSYNEQFF.

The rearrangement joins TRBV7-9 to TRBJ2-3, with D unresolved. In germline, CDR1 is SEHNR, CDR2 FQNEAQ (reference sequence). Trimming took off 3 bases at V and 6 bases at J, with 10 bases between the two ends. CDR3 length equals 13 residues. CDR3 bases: TGTGCCAGCAGCTTTCCAGGTCCGGATACGCAGTATTTT. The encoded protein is CASSFPGPDTQYF.